This TCR beta chain derives from a study of cytomegalovirus exposure and HLA in healthy donors (dated 2017 in TCRdb). Looking at the study overall: The 500 to 800 repertoires of the first cohort and the 95 to 150 validation repertoires were produced on the same platform, according to a later analysis. The study aimed to test whether cataloging public T cell receptors could reveal signatures of past pathogen exposure. Along with the roughly 700-subject first cohort, a separate validation cohort of over 90 different subjects was used. To predict cytomegalovirus infection status, the study brought together high-throughput TCR immunosequencing, statistical association of individual TCRs with disease status, and machine learning.

The library relied on the immunoSEQ multiplex PCR assay. In the original analysis: To diagnose cytomegalovirus status from the catalog of TCR beta chain sequences, a statistical classification framework was built. TCRdb mirrors the immuneACCESS table, restricted to in-frame sequences. Some clones are absent from its copies; in checked studies, under half trace to an unresolved V gene, and the reason for the others is unknown. The D gene and trimming were derived from the DNA, and the V and J assignments and clone size from that table. The sample data list roughly 250,000 clones, and around 89% of these were observed just once. Of the sample, under 0.4% is held by the ten largest clones. What the research found in general, with its limitations: In vitro tests confirmed that a few of the cytomegalovirus-associated TCR beta chains recognize cytomegalovirus antigens. While some public TCRs were present in many individuals, most TCR sequences turned up only very rarely across donors. According to the authors, the approach could potentially be generalized to other disease states and immunological phenotypes. A later analysis lacked HLA typing for the validation cohort, so it scored co-occurrence in that cohort across all 120 or so repertoires. In both the original and validation cohorts, the classifier was reported to diagnose cytomegalovirus status with high specificity and sensitivity. The study listed 170 or so TCR beta chains as associated with cytomegalovirus. In a later analysis, TCRs clustered in the first cohort were found to also tend to co-occur in the approximately 110 validation repertoires, with about 94% of cluster scores above 0.

Donors formed part of the validation cohort, which comprised about 120 subjects and was distinct from the first cohort of 690 or so subjects. A note on this clone: Its recognized antigen is unknown. Base qualities were left out, and no much larger clone turns up one base away.

The CDR3 runs 15 residues from the cysteine to the phenylalanine. Of all the DNA, just the CDR3 is kept, 45 bases in frame from base 1. Reading the germline V gene gives CDR1 SNHLY and CDR2 FYNNEI. V is trimmed back by 6 bases and J by 4 bases, and the junction contains 7 bases that no gene match accounts for. The chain is assembled from TRBV2 and TRBJ2-3, with 10 middle bases fitting TRBD1. This clonotype was sampled from a woman aged 18-30 years in good health and CMV-seronegative. Sequencing was performed on PBMCs. The nucleotide sequence reads TGTGCCAGCAGGACTGGGACAGGGGAAGCAGATACGCAGTATTTT. This translates into CASRTGTGEADTQYF.